This is a list of T cell receptor beta chains from one sample in a study of blood T cell repertoires in COVID-19. The method was immunoSEQ multiplex PCR; TCRdb's version includes in-frame clones alone and lacks a portion of them. The profile shows around 200,000 clones, 85% to 90% of them singletons. Input material: peripheral blood. These receptors originate from a man aged 80 or over with acute or convalescent COVID-19. Each CDR3 is given with its conserved first and last residue. D genes are given only for firm matches. Clone size, where shown, is once, few, many, or a class for clones that have expanded.

V gene: TRBV18
J gene: TRBJ2-7
D gene: NA
clone size: NA
CDR3 protein: CASTSGPYEQYF
CDR3 DNA: TGTGCCAGCACCAGCGGACCCTACGAGCAGTACTTC

V gene: TRBV5-1
J gene: TRBJ1-6
D gene: NA
clone size: NA
CDR3 protein: CASSLTTDNNSPLHF
CDR3 DNA: TGCGCCAGCAGCTTGACGACGGACAATAATTCACCCCTCCACTTT

V gene: TRBV6-5
J gene: TRBJ2-7
D gene: TRBD2
clone size: once
CDR3 protein: CASSSVAGGSYEQYF
CDR3 DNA: TGTGCCAGCAGCTCCGTAGCGGGAGGATCCTACGAGCAGTACTTC

V gene: TRBV9
J gene: TRBJ1-2
D gene: TRBD1
clone size: NA
CDR3 protein: CASSPRTGDGYTF
CDR3 DNA: TGTGCCAGCAGCCCTCGGACAGGGGATGGCTACACCTTC

V gene: TRBV28
J gene: TRBJ2-7
D gene: TRBD1
clone size: NA
CDR3 protein: CASSLSGTGAYEQYF
CDR3 DNA: TGTGCCAGCAGTTTATCCGGGACAGGGGCATACGAGCAGTACTTC

V gene: TRBV28
J gene: TRBJ1-6
D gene: TRBD1
clone size: NA
CDR3 protein: CASSGRTGSYNSPLHF
CDR3 DNA: TGTGCCAGCAGTGGTCGGACAGGGAGCTATAATTCACCCCTCCACTTT

V gene: TRBV24-1
J gene: TRBJ2-3
D gene: NA
clone size: NA
CDR3 protein: CATSEQLDTQYF
CDR3 DNA: TGTGCCACCAGCGAACAGTTAGATACGCAGTATTTT

V gene: TRBV2
J gene: TRBJ1-2
D gene: NA
clone size: NA
CDR3 protein: CASSKQGIGDGYTF
CDR3 DNA: TGTGCCAGCAGTAAACAGGGAATAGGGGATGGCTACACCTTC

V gene: TRBV28
J gene: TRBJ2-5
D gene: NA
clone size: NA
CDR3 protein: CASSPRKTGAETQYF
CDR3 DNA: TGTGCCAGCAGTCCCCGAAAGACAGGTGCCGAGACCCAGTACTTC

V gene: TRBV27
J gene: TRBJ2-6
D gene: TRBD1
clone size: once
CDR3 protein: CASSPGQVPSGANVLTF
CDR3 DNA: TGTGCCAGCAGTCCGGGACAGGTCCCCTCTGGGGCCAACGTCCTGACTTTC

V gene: TRBV27
J gene: TRBJ2-7
D gene: TRBD2
clone size: NA
CDR3 protein: CATYSGRAKQYF
CDR3 DNA: TGTGCCACCTATAGCGGGAGGGCTAAGCAGTACTTC

V gene: TRBV12-3/TRBV12-4
J gene: TRBJ2-5
D gene: TRBD2
clone size: NA
CDR3 protein: CASSGDYREAQYF
CDR3 DNA: TGTGCCAGCAGTGGGGACTATAGAGAGGCCCAGTACTTC

V gene: TRBV19
J gene: TRBJ1-5
D gene: NA
clone size: NA
CDR3 protein: CASSLTNGEPQHF
CDR3 DNA: TGTGCCAGTAGTTTAACGAACGGGGAGCCCCAGCATTTT

V gene: TRBV27
J gene: TRBJ2-2
D gene: TRBD1
clone size: NA
CDR3 protein: CASSFDRVNTGELFF
CDR3 DNA: TGTGCCAGCAGTTTCGACAGGGTGAACACCGGGGAGCTGTTTTTT

V gene: TRBV28
J gene: TRBJ2-1
D gene: NA
clone size: NA
CDR3 protein: CASSLGGSIYNEQFF
CDR3 DNA: TGTGCCAGCAGTTTAGGGGGGTCCATCTACAATGAGCAGTTCTTC

V gene: TRBV12-5
J gene: TRBJ2-5
D gene: NA
clone size: NA
CDR3 protein: CASLPGRGSQETQYF
CDR3 DNA: TGTGCTAGTTTGCCGGGGCGGGGCTCCCAAGAGACCCAGTACTTC

V gene: TRBV28
J gene: TRBJ1-5
D gene: NA
clone size: NA
CDR3 protein: CASSSLRTVNQPQHF
CDR3 DNA: TGTGCCAGCAGTTCCCTAAGGACAGTCAATCAGCCCCAGCATTTT

V gene: TRBV19
J gene: TRBJ2-7
D gene: NA
clone size: few
CDR3 protein: CASSLATVHEQYF
CDR3 DNA: TGTGCCAGTAGCCTCGCGACAGTCCACGAGCAGTACTTC

V gene: TRBV5-1
J gene: TRBJ2-2
D gene: NA
clone size: NA
CDR3 protein: CASSLGGASFRTGELFF
CDR3 DNA: TGCGCCAGCAGCTTGGGCGGAGCTAGCTTTCGCACCGGGGAGCTGTTTTTT

V gene: TRBV10-3
J gene: TRBJ2-4
D gene: NA
clone size: NA
CDR3 protein: CAISDPIARGNIQYF
CDR3 DNA: TGTGCCATCAGTGACCCCATAGCGAGAGGGAACATTCAGTACTTC

V gene: TRBV28
J gene: TRBJ2-5
D gene: TRBD1
clone size: NA
CDR3 protein: CASSLTGTANQETQYF
CDR3 DNA: TGTGCCAGCAGTTTAACCGGGACAGCGAATCAAGAGACCCAGTACTTC

V gene: TRBV6-5
J gene: TRBJ1-2
D gene: TRBD1
clone size: NA
CDR3 protein: CASKPGQDYGYTF
CDR3 DNA: TGTGCCAGCAAGCCGGGACAGGACTATGGCTACACCTTC

V gene: TRBV3-1/TRBV3-2
J gene: TRBJ1-6
D gene: NA
clone size: NA
CDR3 protein: CASSQDPPNSPLHF
CDR3 DNA: TGTGCCAGCAGCCAAGACCCCCCAAATTCACCCCTCCACTTT

V gene: TRBV3-1/TRBV3-2
J gene: TRBJ2-5
D gene: NA
clone size: NA
CDR3 protein: CASSQDLAVGETQYF
CDR3 DNA: TGTGCCAGCAGCCAGGATCTAGCCGTTGGGGAGACCCAGTACTTC

V gene: TRBV18
J gene: TRBJ2-3
D gene: TRBD1
clone size: NA
CDR3 protein: CASSLTPRTGVSGGTDTQYF
CDR3 DNA: TGTGCCAGCTCACTAACCCCTAGGACAGGGGTCTCGGGTGGCACAGATACGCAGTATTTT

V gene: TRBV30
J gene: TRBJ2-5
D gene: NA
clone size: NA
CDR3 protein: CAWSRGYGQETQYF
CDR3 DNA: TGTGCCTGGAGTCGGGGGTACGGGCAAGAGACCCAGTACTTC